This section outlines one TCR beta chain sequence together with its context. Its antigen is undetermined. The sample belongs to a study of CD4+ T cells in melanoma. The CDR3 is made up of 16 amino acids. The V segment lost 4 bases and the J segment 4 bases; nucleotides outside the gene matches: 11. Germline V lookup: CDR1 SGHRS, CDR2 YFSETQ. The study, taken as a whole, reports: A reported correlation linked neoantigen-specific CD4+ T cells to CD8+, macrophage and B cell function. Diverse differentiation states were reported for melanoma neoantigen-specific CD4+ T cells.

TCRdb's table, derived via immunoSEQ multiplex PCR, lists solely in-frame clones and lacks some. The data contain around 15,000 clones, around 76% of them singletons. The chain carries TRBV5-1 and TRBJ2-3; 8 positions agree with TRBD2. This clonotype originated in a human donor with melanoma. The specimen was cells from a culture (not recorded whether cultured in vitro). CDR3 in amino acids: CASSKTVGGASDTQYF. The DNA of the CDR3 is TGCGCCAGCAGCAAAACCGTCGGGGGGGCGTCAGATACGCAGTATTTT.